These 21 T cell receptor beta chains were sequenced from one sample in a study of blood T cell repertoires in COVID-19. Here immunoSEQ multiplex PCR was the method, and the copy in TCRdb shows in-frame clones only, minus some. The sample holds about 68,000 clones, about 74% seen once. Source material: peripheral blood. The origin of the receptors is a human donor in a cohort sampled during active COVID-19.

This clone was recorded once. The J gene is TRBJ1-6, the V gene TRBV7-8; 8 nucleotides agree with TRBD1. The CDR3 is made up of 16 amino acids. Looked up from germline, CDR1 is SGHVS and CDR2 is FQNEAQ. Trimming took 5 bases from V and 0 from J; bases not matched to a gene: 3. CDR3 in amino acids: CASSIDRGSYNSPLHF. As DNA, the CDR3 is TGTGCCAGCAGCATCGACAGGGGCTCCTATAATTCACCCCTCCACTTT.

This rearrangement joins TRBV20-1 to TRBJ2-3; TRBD1 matches 8 bases. Germline-derived CDR1 and CDR2 are DFQATT and SNEGSKA (reference sequence). This CDR3 contains 14 residues. V was clipped by 4 bases and J by 4 bases; unmatched bases: 7. In DNA form, the CDR3 reads TGCAGTGCTACTGACAGGGGCCTCGCAGATACGCAGTATTTT. This gives the protein CSATDRGLADTQYF.

This clone showed up just once. The chain combines TRBV14 with TRBJ2-1, with a weak D call TRBD2 (6 bases). The V gene lost 0 bases and the J gene lost 9 bases, with 9 bases spanning the gap. CDR1 and CDR2 (germline): SGHDN, FVKESK. This CDR3 spans 13 amino acids. The CDR3 reads CASSQELAGEQFF. CDR3 DNA sequence: TGTGCCAGCAGCCAAGAACTAGCCGGTGAGCAGTTCTTC.

V is TRBV27 and J is TRBJ1-5, with 9 bases identical to TRBD1. The CDR3 is 14 amino acids. CDR1 and CDR2 from the germline V gene are MNHEY and SMNVEV (reference sequence). V lost 3 bases to trimming and J lost 10 bases; unmatched junction nucleotides: 7. CDR3 DNA: TGTGCCAGCAGTTTTCTAGGGACAGGGTCCCCCCAGCATTTT. Translating it yields CASSFLGTGSPQHF.

The chain couples TRBV19 to TRBJ1-3, with no clear D. Per germline, CDR1 LNHDA and CDR2 SQIVND (reference sequence). V was pared by 7 bases and J by 0 bases, with 16 bases between. The CDR3 contains 16 residues. The CDR3 is CASTLRVLRSGNTIYF. The CDR3 DNA follows: TGTGCCAGTACCCTTAGAGTCCTACGCTCTGGAAACACCATATATTTT.

The chain combines TRBV5-4 with TRBJ2-4; 7 bases agree with TRBD1. Losses at the gene ends were 4 bases for V and 8 bases for J; bases not matched to a gene: 9. CDR3 size: 14 residues. Germline CDR1 SGHNT, CDR2 YYREEE (reference sequence). CDR3 sequence: CASSKSPGGDIQYF. The CDR3 nucleotides are TGTGCCAGCAGCAAAAGTCCAGGGGGAGACATTCAGTACTTC. The full variable domain, in which reference TRBV5-4 and TRBJ2-4 provide the parts outside the CDR3, is ETGVTQSPTHLIKTRGQQVTLRCSSQSGHNTVSWYQQALGQGPQFIFQYYREEENGRGNFPPRFSGLQFPNYSSELNVNALELDDSALYLCASSKSPGGDIQYFGAGTRLSVL.

This chain uses TRBV7-2 with TRBJ2-1, with a weak D call TRBD1 (5 bases). The CDR3 contains 14 residues. V was trimmed by 3 bases and J by 9 bases, leaving 15 bases between them. Per the germline V gene, CDR1 is SGHTA and CDR2 is FQGNSA. As DNA, the CDR3 is TGTGCCAGCAGCTTCCGTTTCGGGCAGGGTGAGCAGTTCTTC. As protein: CASSFRFGQGEQFF.

This rearrangement joins TRBV6-5 to TRBJ1-6; 7 bases line up with TRBD1. The germline V gene encodes CDR1 MNHEY and CDR2 SVGAGI. The CDR3 contains 14 residues. With V trimmed by 6 bases and J by 9 bases, 8 bases remained unmatched. CDR3 sequence (DNA): TGTGCCAGCAGAAAAGACAGGGAGGCTTCACCCCTCCACTTT. Protein: CASRKDREASPLHF.

The J gene is TRBJ2-2, the V gene TRBV28; perhaps TRBD1 as D (6 bases). This CDR3 is 12 amino acids long. Deletions cut 10 bases from V and 2 bases from J, with 8 bases between. CDR1 is MDHEN, CDR2 SYDVKM, per germline. CDR3: CATQGNTGELFF. DNA for the CDR3: TGTGCCACACAGGGTAACACCGGGGAGCTGTTTTTT.

This clone was counted between two and nine times. The gene calls are TRBV3-1 (or the pseudogene TRBV3-2) and TRBJ1-2, with D perhaps matching TRBD1 (5 bases). Trimming stripped 2 bases from V and 2 bases from J, with 12 bases between. Germline CDR1 reads LGHDT; CDR2 reads YNNKEL (reference sequence). The CDR3 is 15 residues long. CDR3 coding DNA: TGTGCCAGCAGCCAATTCGGACAACCCAACTATGGCTACACCTTC. Its protein product is CASSQFGQPNYGYTF.

The rearrangement joins TRBV18 to TRBJ1-6; 9 bases match TRBD1. With 5 bases clipped from V and 12 bases from J, the junction kept 8 bases outside the gene matches. The CDR3 extends over 14 amino acids. The germline V gene encodes CDR1 KGHSH and CDR2 LQKENI. CDR3 coding DNA: TGTGCCAGCTCAGGACAGGGGTGGGATTTACCCCTCCACTTT. This gives the protein CASSGQGWDLPLHF.

The CDR3 coding sequence is TGTGCCAGCAGCTTGGAGCAGGGTCGTGACTATGGCTACACCTTC. Translation: CASSLEQGRDYGYTF. The chain couples TRBV5-4 to TRBJ1-2, with a weak D call TRBD1 (5 bases). CDR1 and CDR2 from the germline V gene are SGHNT and YYREEE (reference sequence). The CDR3 loop spans 15 amino acids. V was cut by 0 bases and J by 3 bases, with 12 bases left in between.

The J gene is TRBJ2-3, the V gene TRBV4-1, with 10 bases identical to TRBD2. V shed 0 bases and J 1 base; nucleotides not matched to a gene: 4. The CDR3 contains 17 residues. Germline loops: CDR1 MGHRA, CDR2 YSYEKL. The DNA of the CDR3 is TGCGCCAGCAGCCAAGACCCCGGGACTAGCGGCACAGATACGCAGTATTTT. Translation gives CASSQDPGTSGTDTQYF.

The rearrangement links TRBV24-1 to TRBJ2-1; 14 bases fit TRBD2. CDR1 and CDR2 from the germline V gene are KGHDR and SFDVKD. The CDR3 consists of 17 residues. V dropped 2 bases and J dropped 8; count of bases not matched to a gene: 7. Written as DNA, the CDR3 is TGTGCCACCAGTGATTCGGGGACTAGCGGGAGAATCCATGAGCAGTTCTTC. Encoded protein: CATSDSGTSGRIHEQFF.

The chain carries TRBV7-9 and TRBJ2-5, with D possibly TRBD2 on 5 matching bases. V was pared by 1 base and J by 5 bases, with 11 bases between. Germline CDR1 and CDR2: SEHNR and FQNEAQ (reference sequence). This CDR3 is built from 14 residues. DNA for the CDR3: TGTGCCAGCAGCTTAGTCCTAGCCCGGGAGACCCAGTACTTC. Protein: CASSLVLARETQYF.

The chain is built from TRBV30 and TRBJ2-5, with D tentatively TRBD1 (8 bases). The V end was cut by 8 bases, the J end by 6 bases, with 19 bases between. This CDR3 has 13 residues. The germline V gene encodes CDR1 GTSNPN and CDR2 SVGIG (reference sequence). The CDR3 loop reads CAADTGGLKTQYF. In DNA, the CDR3 is TGTGCCGCTGACACAGGGGGACTAAAGACCCAGTACTTC.

This chain connects TRBV2 to TRBJ2-1, with 7 bases that match TRBD1. J lost 9 bases, V lost 5 bases, and 7 bases had no gene match. The CDR3 loop spans 13 amino acids. Germline V CDR1 and CDR2: SNHLY, FYNNEI. The CDR3 loop is CASSTDRVSEQFF. The CDR3 nucleotides read TGTGCCAGCAGTACCGACAGGGTCAGTGAGCAGTTCTTC.

The chain joins TRBV7-2 to TRBJ1-4; 9 nucleotides match TRBD1. The CDR3 sequence is 15 residues long. CDR1 and CDR2 from the germline V gene are SGHTA and FQGNSA. The V gene end was trimmed by 5 bases and the J gene end by 2 bases; junction bases not matched to a gene: 3. The CDR3: CASSRGTGTNEKLFF. The CDR3 nucleotides read TGTGCCAGCAGCCGGGGGACAGGGACTAATGAAAAACTGTTTTTT. Together with reference TRBV7-2 and TRBJ1-4, the CDR3 gives the full variable domain: GAGVSQSPSNKVTEKGKDVELRCDPISGHTALYWYRQSLGQGLEFLIYFQGNSAPDKSGLPSDRFSAERTGGSVSTLTIQRTQQEDSAVYLCASSRGTGTNEKLFFGSGTQLSVL.

The chain combines TRBV19 with TRBJ2-7; 12 nucleotides match TRBD2. Germline assignment: CDR1 LNHDA and CDR2 SQIVND (reference sequence). The CDR3 totals 15 residues. The V and J ends lost 4 bases and 2 bases, in that order; junction bases with no gene match: 3. In DNA form, the CDR3 reads TGTGCCAGTAGTAAGACTAGCGGGGGAACCTACGAGCAGTACTTC. Translated, it gives CASSKTSGGTYEQYF.

The rearrangement links TRBV6-2 or TRBV6-3 to TRBJ2-1, with D tentatively TRBD2 (5 bases). The CDR3 spans 14 residues. The germline V gene has CDR1 MNHEY and CDR2 SVGEGT. V was shortened by 5 bases and J by 4 bases, with 12 bases between the two germline ends. CDR3 loop: CASSNPDLYNEQFF. The CDR3 coding sequence is TGTGCCAGCAGTAACCCGGACTTATACAATGAGCAGTTCTTC.

The chain links TRBV9 to TRBJ2-3, with TRBD1 identical over 7 bases. Germline CDR1 reads SGDLS; CDR2 reads YYNGEE. The CDR3 runs 18 residues. J gave up 1 base and V 3 bases, and 14 bases lay outside the gene matches. Here the CDR3 DNA reads TGTGCCAGCAGCGCCTCCGAAGGGACAGCAATACGCACAGATACGCAGTATTTT. This codes for CASSASEGTAIRTDTQYF.